This TCR beta chain was found in a study of neurological immune-mediated disorders. Ten or more counts support this clonotype. As to time point: longitudinal time-point 1 (baseline). TCRdb itself ran the 5' RACE reads through MiXCR, one entry per CDR3 protein. The sample carries some 49,000 distinct CDR3 sequences, about 9.1% recorded once. The source of this sequence is a woman between 40 and 50 years old in good health. The specimen sequenced was PBMCs.

The CDR3 reads CASCGPGGWDTEAFF. In nucleotides, the CDR3 is TGTGCCAGTTGTGGCCCAGGGGGCTGGGACACTGAAGCTTTCTTT. This sequence joins TRBV19 and TRBJ1-1, with 8 bases fitting TRBD1. The CDR3 has 15 residues. The V gene's germline CDR1 is LNHDA and CDR2 SQIVND (reference sequence). V shed 8 bases, J shed 3 bases, and the junction held 11 bases outside the gene matches.